There are a few counts of the clone carrying this TCR beta chain. The data belong to a study of OX40 agonist ivuxolimab in advanced cancers. Turning to the study itself: Partial responses were achieved by three patients, of whom one had hepatocellular carcinoma and two had cutaneous melanoma.

Profiling relied on immunoSEQ multiplex PCR, and the TCRdb table lists in-frame clones only, not all of them. The sample yields some 70,000 clones, roughly 90% seen once. The specimen was CD4+ or CD8+ T cells sorted from blood, collected in a trial of the OX40 agonist ivuxolimab. This clonotype was obtained from an adult with an advanced solid tumor such as melanoma, head and neck, liver or kidney cancer.

The CDR3 region has the DNA TGTGCCAGCAGCCGATCGCCGGGACAGAGATACGAGCAGTACTTC. Translation gives CASSRSPGQRYEQYF. The V call is TRBV7-2, the J call TRBJ2-7; TRBD1 aligns across 7 bases. V trimming: 5 bases; J trimming: 4 bases; junction bases outside the gene matches: 11. Per germline, CDR1 SGHTA and CDR2 FQGNSA. This CDR3 has 15 residues.